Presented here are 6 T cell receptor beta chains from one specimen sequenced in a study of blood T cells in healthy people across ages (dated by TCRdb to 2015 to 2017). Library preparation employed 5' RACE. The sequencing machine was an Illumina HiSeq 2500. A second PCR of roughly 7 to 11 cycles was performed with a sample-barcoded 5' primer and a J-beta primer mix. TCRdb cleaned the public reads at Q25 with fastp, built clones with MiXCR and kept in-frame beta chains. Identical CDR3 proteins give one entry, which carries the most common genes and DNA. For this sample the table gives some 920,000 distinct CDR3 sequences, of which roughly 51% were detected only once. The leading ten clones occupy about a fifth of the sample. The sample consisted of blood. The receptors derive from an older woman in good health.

CDR3 nucleotides: TGTGCCAGCAGTTTCCTGGAGGTCGGACTCTACAATGAGCAGTACTTC. This gives the protein CASSFLEVGLYNEQYF. The chain couples TRBV12-3 or TRBV12-4 to TRBJ2-1; tentative D call: TRBD2 (5 bases). Judging by the DNA end, TRBJ2-7 fits better; the J call may be wrong. This CDR3 is 16 amino acids long.

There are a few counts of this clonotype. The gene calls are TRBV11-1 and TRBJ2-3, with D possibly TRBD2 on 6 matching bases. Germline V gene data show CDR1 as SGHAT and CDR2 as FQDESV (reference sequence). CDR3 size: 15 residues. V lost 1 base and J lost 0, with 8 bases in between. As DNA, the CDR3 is TGTGCCAGCAGCTTAGTGGAGGGGAGCACAGATACGCAGTATTTT. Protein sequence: CASSLVEGSTDTQYF.

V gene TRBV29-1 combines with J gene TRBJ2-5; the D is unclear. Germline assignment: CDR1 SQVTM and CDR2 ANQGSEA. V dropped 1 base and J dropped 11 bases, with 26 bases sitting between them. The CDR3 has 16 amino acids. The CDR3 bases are TGCAGCGTTGAAGGGGCGAGGAGCGTAGTTAGCAATGAGCAGTACTTC. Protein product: CSVEGARSVVSNEQYF.

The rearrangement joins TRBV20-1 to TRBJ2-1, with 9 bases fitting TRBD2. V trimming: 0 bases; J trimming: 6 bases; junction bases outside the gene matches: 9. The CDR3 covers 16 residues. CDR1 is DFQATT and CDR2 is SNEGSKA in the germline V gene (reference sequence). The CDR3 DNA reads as TGCAGTGCTAGAGATCCCCCTAGCGGGAACCGCAATGAGCAGTTCTTC. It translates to CSARDPPSGNRNEQFF.

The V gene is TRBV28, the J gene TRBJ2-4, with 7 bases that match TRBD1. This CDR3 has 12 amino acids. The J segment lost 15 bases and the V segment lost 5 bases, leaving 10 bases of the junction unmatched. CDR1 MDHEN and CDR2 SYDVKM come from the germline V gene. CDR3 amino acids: CASSDRELSRYF. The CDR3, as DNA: TGTGCCAGCAGTGACAGGGAGTTGAGTCGGTACTTC.

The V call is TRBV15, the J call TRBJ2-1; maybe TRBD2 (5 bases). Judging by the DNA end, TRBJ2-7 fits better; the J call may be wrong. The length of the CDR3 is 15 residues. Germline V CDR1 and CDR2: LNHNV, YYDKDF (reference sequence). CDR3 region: CATSRNGLAYNEQYF. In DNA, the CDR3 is TGTGCCACCAGCAGAAACGGGCTAGCATACAATGAGCAGTACTTC.